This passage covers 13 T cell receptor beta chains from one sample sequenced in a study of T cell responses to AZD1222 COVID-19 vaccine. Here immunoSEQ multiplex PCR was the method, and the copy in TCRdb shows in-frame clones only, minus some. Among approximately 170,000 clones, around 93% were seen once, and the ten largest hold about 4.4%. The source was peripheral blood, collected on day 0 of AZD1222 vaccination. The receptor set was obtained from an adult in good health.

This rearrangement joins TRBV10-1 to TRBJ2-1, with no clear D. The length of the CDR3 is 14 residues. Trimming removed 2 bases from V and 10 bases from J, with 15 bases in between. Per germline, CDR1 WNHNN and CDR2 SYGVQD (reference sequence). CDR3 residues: CASSEGWTPSEQFF. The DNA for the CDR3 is TGCGCCAGCAGTGAGGGTTGGACCCCCTCGGAGCAGTTCTTC.

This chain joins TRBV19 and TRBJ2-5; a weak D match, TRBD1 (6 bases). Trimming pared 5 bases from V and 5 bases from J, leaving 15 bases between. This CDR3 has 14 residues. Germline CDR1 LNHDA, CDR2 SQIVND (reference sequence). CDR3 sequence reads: CASSPMTGRETQYF. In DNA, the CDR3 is TGTGCCAGTAGTCCCATGACAGGACGTGAGACCCAGTACTTC.

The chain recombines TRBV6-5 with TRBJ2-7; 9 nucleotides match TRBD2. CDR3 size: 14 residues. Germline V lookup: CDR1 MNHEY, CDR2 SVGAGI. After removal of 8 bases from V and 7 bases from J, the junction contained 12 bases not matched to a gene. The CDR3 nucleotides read TGTGCCAGCTCTGTAGCGGGAGAGGTGGGTGAGCAGTACTTC. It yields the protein CASSVAGEVGEQYF.

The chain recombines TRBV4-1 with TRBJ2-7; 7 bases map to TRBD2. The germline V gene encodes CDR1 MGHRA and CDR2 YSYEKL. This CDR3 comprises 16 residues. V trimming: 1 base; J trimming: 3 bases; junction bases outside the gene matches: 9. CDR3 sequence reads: CASSQAGTNLVYEQYF. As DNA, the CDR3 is TGCGCCAGCAGCCAAGCAGGGACTAATCTGGTCTACGAGCAGTACTTC.

The CDR3, as DNA: TGCGCCAGCAGCTTGTCCGGCGGGAGCCTCAATGAGCAGTTCTTC. It is translated as CASSLSGGSLNEQFF. The V call is TRBV5-1, the J call TRBJ2-1; 7 bases line up with TRBD2. The V and J ends lost 1 base and 6 bases, in that order; junction bases with no gene match: 7. Germline CDR1 SGHRS, CDR2 YFSETQ. This CDR3 is 15 amino acids long.

The CDR3 spells CASSHVSRNSPLHF. CDR3 DNA sequence: TGTGCCAGCAGCCACGTATCGCGGAATTCACCCCTCCACTTT. This chain uses TRBV5-6 with TRBJ1-6; D uncertain. Germline-derived CDR1 and CDR2 are SGHDT and YYEEEE. V gave up 4 bases and J gave up 7 bases, with 12 bases separating them. The CDR3 is 14 amino acids.

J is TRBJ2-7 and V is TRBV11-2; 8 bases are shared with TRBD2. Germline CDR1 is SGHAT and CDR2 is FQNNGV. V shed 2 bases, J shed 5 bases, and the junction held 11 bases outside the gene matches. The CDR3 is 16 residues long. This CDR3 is CASSLYPSGLANEQYF. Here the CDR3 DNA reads TGTGCCAGCAGCTTATACCCTAGCGGGCTAGCCAACGAGCAGTACTTC.

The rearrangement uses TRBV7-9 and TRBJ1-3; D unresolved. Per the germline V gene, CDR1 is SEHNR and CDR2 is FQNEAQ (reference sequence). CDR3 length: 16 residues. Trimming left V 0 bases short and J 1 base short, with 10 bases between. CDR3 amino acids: CASSLAVQTSGNTIYF. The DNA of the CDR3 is TGTGCCAGCAGCTTAGCAGTCCAGACTTCTGGAAACACCATATATTTT.

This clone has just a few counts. CDR3 DNA: TGTGCCAGCAGCCCGAGGTGGGGGACGGCTATGAACACTGAAGCTTTCTTT. Its translation is CASSPRWGTAMNTEAFF. The chain carries TRBV7-9 and TRBJ1-1; perhaps TRBD1 as D (5 bases). Germline assignment: CDR1 SEHNR and CDR2 FQNEAQ (reference sequence). The CDR3 length is 17 residues. Trimming shortened V by 5 bases and J by 0 bases, and 19 bases separated the two germline ends.

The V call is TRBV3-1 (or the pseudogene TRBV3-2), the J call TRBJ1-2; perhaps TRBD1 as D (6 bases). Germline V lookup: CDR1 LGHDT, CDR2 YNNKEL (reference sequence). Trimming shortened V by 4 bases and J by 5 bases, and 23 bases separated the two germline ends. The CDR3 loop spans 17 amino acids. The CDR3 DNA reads TGTGCCAGCAGCCGCCCACAAGGAGGCAGGGGAGCGTATGGCTACACCTTC. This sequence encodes CASSRPQGGRGAYGYTF.

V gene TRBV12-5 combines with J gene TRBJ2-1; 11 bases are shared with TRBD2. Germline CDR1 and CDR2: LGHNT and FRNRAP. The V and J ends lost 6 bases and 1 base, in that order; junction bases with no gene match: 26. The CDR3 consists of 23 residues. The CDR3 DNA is TGTGCTAGTGGCCTAGCGGGAGGCGGCCTAGTAGTGGGGAGTCGTACTTCCTACAATGAGCAGTTCTTC. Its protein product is CASGLAGGGLVVGSRTSYNEQFF.

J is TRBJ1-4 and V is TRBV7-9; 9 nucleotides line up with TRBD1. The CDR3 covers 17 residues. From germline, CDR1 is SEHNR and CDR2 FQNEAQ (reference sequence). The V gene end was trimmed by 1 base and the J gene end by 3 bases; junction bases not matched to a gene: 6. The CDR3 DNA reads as TGTGCCAGCAGCTTAGTAGGGACAGGGTCGGCTAATGAAAAACTGTTTTTT. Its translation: CASSLVGTGSANEKLFF.

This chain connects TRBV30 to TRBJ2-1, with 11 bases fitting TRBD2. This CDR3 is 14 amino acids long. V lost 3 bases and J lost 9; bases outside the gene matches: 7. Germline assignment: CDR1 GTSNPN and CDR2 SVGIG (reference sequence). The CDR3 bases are TGTGCCTGGAGGGTAGCGGGAGGGCCCCGTGAGCAGTTCTTC. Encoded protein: CAWRVAGGPREQFF.